The text below deals with one T cell receptor (beta chain). The antigen this receptor binds is unknown. No qualities accompany the bases; no much larger clone lies one base away. The germline V gene provides CDR1 SGHAT and CDR2 FQNNGV. V ends up 4 bases short and J 3 bases short, with an unmatched junction base count of 4. There are 14 amino acids in the CDR3, from cysteine to phenylalanine inclusive. Only CDR3 DNA remains: 42 bases, in frame from the first base. These data belong to a study of graft-versus-host responses after intestinal transplantation (dated by TCRdb to 2020 to 2023). In the study overall: Multivisceral, liver-intestinal, or isolated intestinal transplants were received by the recipients. To identify alloreactive clones, pre-transplant mixed lymphocyte reaction products were sequenced and compared with unstimulated pre-transplant donor and recipient T cells. Samples from a few later patients were sequenced in-house on an Illumina MiSeq with MiXCR processing rather than by the commercial service. Donor T cell macrochimerism was defined as a peak of at least 4% donor T cells among recipient peripheral blood mononuclear cells. Anti-thymocyte globulin induction was given to all recipients, followed by maintenance tacrolimus and steroids for about 3 years. The cohort enrolled 20 to 30 intestinal transplant recipients, one of whom was a retransplant, and 3 patients without pretransplant specimens were excluded. Bulk TCR-beta CDR3 sequencing was used to track graft-versus-host and host-versus-graft alloreactive T cell clones in the graft, circulation and bone marrow after intestinal transplantation. Results the study describes overall, beyond this receptor: In patients with donor T cell macrochimerism, the allografts had high GvH to HvG T cell clonal ratios. Conclusions were limited by the relatively low number and heterogeneity of intestinal transplant patients. Early after transplant, peak levels of circulating GvH clones were found to be associated with declines in HvG clones. GvH clones were detected in recipient bone marrow, and some appeared earlier in ileal mucosa or blood, consistent with an intestinal mucosal origin.

The intended sense of this specimen's time point label: cells obtained before transplantation from donor or recipient. CD3+CD4+ and CD3+CD8+ populations were FACS-sorted from unstimulated pre-transplant donor and recipient cells taken from spleen or lymph nodes. The library was produced with the immunoSEQ multiplex PCR assay. For most patients, genomic DNA was isolated with the Qiagen DNeasy Blood and Tissue Kit and shipped frozen to Adaptive Biotechnologies for TCR sequencing. For most patients, genomic DNA was subjected to high-throughput TCR-beta CDR3 sequencing by Adaptive Biotechnologies. In the authors' own workflow: Adaptive's ImmunoSEQ software supplied the TCR sequencing data for approximately 18 patients, while MiXCR and VDJtools were used to process three other patients. To correct CD4 versus CD8 sorting errors, sequences present in both subsets at a frequency ratio below 5:1 were removed. CDR3 nucleotide sequences shared between donor and recipient were removed because their origin could not be assigned. At least 2-fold expansion over unstimulated cells and a minimum CFSE-low frequency of 0.002% (template counts) or 0.001% (read counts) were required for clones to be classified as alloreactive. Clones were considered mappable if detected in sequenced pre-transplant spleen, lymph node, or MLR CFSE-low populations of the donor or recipient. The cumulative frequency of alloreactive clones was calculated as a percentage of all sequences, weighted by copy number. TCRdb holds this immuneACCESS table with in-frame rearrangements only. Some clones are missing; in checked studies, unresolved V genes explain under half, and the rest has no known cause. For V, J and clone size, that table is used; D and trimming come from the DNA. Here the sample has about 94,000 clones; 90% to 95% occur a single time. About 0.45% of the sample rests with the top ten.

The receptor chain draws on TRBV11-2 and TRBJ2-7; a stretch of 9 junction bases matches TRBD1. The source of this sequence is a human donor who received an intestinal transplant. This material consisted of unstimulated CD8+ T cells sorted from spleen or lymph node cells, taken before intestinal transplant. Here is the DNA: TGTGCCAGCAGCTCGGGACAGGGTGGCTACGAGCAGTACTTC. This sequence encodes CASSSGQGGYEQYF.